This paragraph covers one T cell receptor beta chain sequence. Germline V gene lookup returns CDR1 SGHNT and CDR2 YYREEE (reference sequence). Losses at the gene ends were 4 bases for V and 0 bases for J; bases not matched to a gene: 3. The CDR3 loop spans 15 amino acids. As processed by the authors: Amplified reference gene primers provided the basis for estimating nucleated cell counts. Profiled with immunoSEQ multiplex PCR; TCRdb holds only in-frame clones, not every one. V and J calls and clone size are given by that table; D and trimming were obtained from the DNA. Altogether more than 150,000 clones are present, roughly 89% being singletons, with the ten largest covering approximately 0.64%. This specimen comes from a study of blood T cell repertoires in COVID-19. Study information: Samples representing acute and convalescent COVID-19 were sourced from the United States, Italy and Spain. Nucleic acid was either cDNA or gDNA, and it came from T cells, B-cell-depleted T cells, or PBMCs.

This chain connects TRBV5-4 to TRBJ1-3; 8 positions agree with TRBD1. Specimen: peripheral blood. This TCR derives from a man aged 50 to 60 with acute or convalescent COVID-19. CDR3 loop: CASSRQGPSGNTIYF. The CDR3 DNA is TGTGCCAGCAGCCGACAGGGGCCCTCTGGAAACACCATATATTTT.